This T cell receptor (beta chain) appears in the sequencing data of a study of cytomegalovirus exposure and HLA in healthy donors. At the level of the study: The study placed less than 90% of its 398 genotyped donors in the Caucasian-associated ancestry cluster.

Primers: 60 Vbeta forward and 13 Jbeta reverse. Using immunoSEQ multiplex PCR, the repertoire was profiled, and TCRdb retains in-frame clones only, with some absent. The sample holds about 130,000 clones, roughly 70% seen once. Per germline, CDR1 MGHRA and CDR2 YSYEKL. After removal of 2 bases from V and 3 bases from J, the junction contained 5 bases not matched to a gene. The CDR3 loop spans 15 amino acids. This clonotype originated in a man aged 25-45 years in good health and CMV-seronegative. The rearrangement joins TRBV4-1 to TRBJ2-7, with 9 bases fitting TRBD1. The sample comprised PBMCs. The CDR3 coding sequence is TGCGCCAGCAGCCAACTCACAGGGGGCGGCTACGAGCAGTACTTC. Its protein product is CASSQLTGGGYEQYF.